This TCR beta chain is drawn from a study of control samples from healthy donors and cancer patients. The repertoire was sequenced with immunoSEQ multiplex PCR; TCRdb's copy has only in-frame clones and lacks some. The table lists about 95,000 clones, around four fifths of them singletons. The TCR comes from a man aged 30 to 39 in good health. The sample comprised blood.

CDR3 residues: CASSLGTGGGYGYTF. The CDR3 DNA sequence: TGTGCCAGCAGCCTTGGGACAGGGGGCGGCTATGGCTACACCTTC. The chain uses TRBV3-1 (or the pseudogene TRBV3-2) and TRBJ1-2, with 12 bases matching TRBD1. Unmatched junction bases numbered 4, after V lost 4 bases and J lost 4 bases. Germline V gene lookup returns CDR1 LGHDT and CDR2 YNNKEL (reference sequence). The CDR3 spans 15 residues.